A selection of T cell receptor beta chains follows, all from one sample in a study of T cell repertoires in cytomegalovirus infection. Antigen specificity for these receptors is unknown. Each CDR3 protein is one row after TCRdb ran MiXCR on the reads. The sample consists of some 800,000 distinct CDR3 sequences, 30% to 35% of them appearing once. The sequenced sample was cultured CD8+ T cells from PBMCs, obtained from culture after CMV antigen stimulation. Every receptor here comes from a human donor in good health (CMV status not recorded). Some clones in this sample may be carry-over from other donors' samples. Each CDR3 is given with its conserved first and last residue. D genes are given only for firm matches. Only part of the rows carry a size: once, few, many, or a class if the clone is expanded.

D gene | J gene | clone size | V gene | CDR3 protein | CDR3 DNA
NA | TRBJ1-2 | many | TRBV7-9 | CASSRGGDGYTF | TGTGCCAGCAGCAGGGGGGGTGATGGCTACACCTTC
NA | TRBJ1-2 | NA | TRBV20-1 | CSAREGNNYGYTF | TGCAGTGCTAGGGAGGGAAATAACTATGGCTACACCTTC
TRBD2 | TRBJ2-1 | NA | TRBV5-5 | CASSFSSGGRLSSYNEQFF | TGTGCCAGCAGCTTCTCTAGCGGGGGGCGATTGAGCTCCTACAATGAGCAGTTCTTC
NA | TRBJ1-2 | NA | TRBV5-1 | CASRLTGPGYGYTF | TGCGCCAGTCGCTTAACGGGGCCCGGCTATGGCTACACCTTC
TRBD1 | TRBJ2-2 | NA | TRBV19 | CASSPRTGDGELFF | TGTGCCAGTAGTCCCCGGACAGGGGACGGGGAGCTGTTTTTT
NA | TRBJ1-1 | NA | TRBV11-2 | CASRSGTQVTEAFF | TGTGCCAGCAGATCCGGGACCCAGGTCACTGAAGCTTTCTTT
NA | TRBJ2-2 | NA | TRBV12-5 | CASGPTGGATGELFF | TGTGCTAGTGGTCCTACAGGGGGGGCCACCGGGGAGCTGTTTTTT
NA | TRBJ1-5 | few | TRBV7-9 | CASSPLEWDPGQPQHF | TGTGCCAGCAGTCCCTTAGAATGGGACCCGGGTCAGCCCCAGCATTTT
NA | TRBJ1-1 | NA | TRBV6-1 | CASSPLTGPSTEAFF | TGTGCCAGCAGCCCGTTGACAGGTCCGAGCACTGAAGCTTTCTTT
TRBD1 | TRBJ2-1 | NA | TRBV7-3 | CASSSWTGQNYNEQFF | TGTGCCAGCAGCTCGTGGACAGGGCAAAACTACAATGAGCAGTTCTTC
NA | TRBJ1-2 | once | TRBV13 | CASSSQDIPNYGYTF | TGTGCCAGCAGCTCCCAAGATATTCCTAACTATGGCTACACCTTC
TRBD1 | TRBJ2-1 | many | TRBV7-2 | CASSPFRDSKNEQFF | TGTGCCAGCAGCCCGTTCCGGGACAGTAAGAATGAGCAGTTCTTC
TRBD1 | TRBJ2-2 | NA | TRBV7-9 | CASRSDRGQTGELFF | TGTGCCAGCAGAAGTGACAGGGGGCAAACCGGGGAGCTGTTTTTT
TRBD2 | TRBJ2-7 | NA | TRBV2 | CATVWAGGPAYEQYF | TGTGCCACGGTGTGGGCGGGGGGGCCGGCCTACGAGCAGTACTTC
NA | TRBJ2-7 | NA | TRBV27 | CASSVTTRPEEQYF | TGTGCCAGCAGTGTAACGACACGGCCGGAGGAGCAGTACTTC
NA | TRBJ2-2 | few | TRBV4-1 | CASSQDWQGNTGELFF | TGCGCCAGCAGCCAAGATTGGCAGGGAAACACCGGGGAGCTGTTTTTT
NA | TRBJ2-1 | few | TRBV5-5 | CASSHYWVPTSNNEQFF | TGTGCCAGCAGCCACTACTGGGTTCCAACATCTAACAATGAGCAGTTCTTC
NA | TRBJ2-7 | NA | TRBV6-6 | CASSSRAISSYEQYF | TGTGCCAGCAGTTCCAGGGCCATAAGCTCCTACGAGCAGTACTTC
NA | TRBJ1-6 | NA | TRBV7-9 | CASSLDSSPLHF | TGTGCCAGCAGCCTGGACTCTTCCCCCCTCCACTTT
NA | TRBJ2-3 | NA | TRBV5-5 | CASSLAGYNTDTQYF | TGTGCCAGCAGCTTGGCCGGATACAACACAGATACGCAGTATTTT
NA | TRBJ2-3 | NA | TRBV10-3 | CAISEPVIYTGDLTDTQYF | TGTGCCATCAGTGAGCCGGTAATCTATACCGGAGATCTCACAGATACGCAGTATTTT
NA | TRBJ2-4 | few | TRBV4-3 | CASSQDLVGLLAKNIQYF | TGCGCCAGCAGCCAAGATCTTGTCGGCCTACTAGCCAAAAACATTCAGTACTTC
NA | TRBJ2-2 | NA | TRBV27 | CASTKYGNKDTGELFF | TGTGCCAGCACCAAATACGGGAATAAGGACACCGGGGAGCTGTTTTTT
NA | TRBJ1-2 | many | TRBV7-8 | CASSRRKINYGYTF | TGTGCCAGCAGCCGACGGAAAATTAACTATGGCTACACCTTC
TRBD1 | TRBJ2-3 | NA | TRBV12-3/TRBV12-4 | CASSGTGGGTDTQYF | TGTGCCAGCAGCGGGACAGGGGGTGGGACAGATACGCAGTATTTT
NA | TRBJ1-5 | many | TRBV7-8 | CASSPGGLGSNQPQHF | TGTGCCAGCAGCCCTGGGGGACTAGGAAGCAATCAGCCCCAGCATTTT